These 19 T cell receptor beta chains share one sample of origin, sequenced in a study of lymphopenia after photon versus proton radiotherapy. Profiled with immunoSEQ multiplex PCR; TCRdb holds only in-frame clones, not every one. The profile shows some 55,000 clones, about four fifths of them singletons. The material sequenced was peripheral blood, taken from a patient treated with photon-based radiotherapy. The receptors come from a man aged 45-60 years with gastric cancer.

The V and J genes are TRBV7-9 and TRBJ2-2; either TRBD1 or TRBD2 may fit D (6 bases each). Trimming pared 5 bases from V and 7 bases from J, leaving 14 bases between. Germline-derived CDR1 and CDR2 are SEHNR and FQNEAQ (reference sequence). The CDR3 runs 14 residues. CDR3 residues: CASSHPGGNGELFF. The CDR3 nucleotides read TGTGCCAGCAGCCACCCCGGGGGCAACGGGGAGCTGTTTTTT.

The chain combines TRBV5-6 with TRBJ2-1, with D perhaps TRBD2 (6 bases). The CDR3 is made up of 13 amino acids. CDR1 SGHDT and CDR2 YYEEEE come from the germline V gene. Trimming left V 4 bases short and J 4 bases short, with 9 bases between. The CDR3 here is CASSVGLYNEQFF. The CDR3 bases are TGTGCCAGCAGCGTGGGACTTTACAATGAGCAGTTCTTC.

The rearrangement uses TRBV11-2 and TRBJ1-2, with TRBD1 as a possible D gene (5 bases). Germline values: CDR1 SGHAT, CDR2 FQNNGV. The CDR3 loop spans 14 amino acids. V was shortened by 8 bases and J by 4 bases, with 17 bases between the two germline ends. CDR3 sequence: CASLPTPGAYGYTF. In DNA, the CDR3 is TGTGCCAGCTTACCGACTCCCGGGGCCTATGGCTACACCTTC. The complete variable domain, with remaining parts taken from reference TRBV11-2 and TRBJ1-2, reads EAGVAQSPRYKIIEKRQSVAFWCNPISGHATLYWYQQILGQGPKLLIQFQNNGVVDDSQLPKDRFSAERLKGVDSTLKIQPAKLEDSAVYLCASLPTPGAYGYTFGSGTRLTVV.

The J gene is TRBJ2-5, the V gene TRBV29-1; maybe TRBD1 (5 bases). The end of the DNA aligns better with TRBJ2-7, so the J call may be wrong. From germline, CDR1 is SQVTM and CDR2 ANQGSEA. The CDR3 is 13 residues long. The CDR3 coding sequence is TGCAGCGTCGTTGGACGGACACCCTACGAGCAGTACTTC. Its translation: CSVVGRTPYEQYF.

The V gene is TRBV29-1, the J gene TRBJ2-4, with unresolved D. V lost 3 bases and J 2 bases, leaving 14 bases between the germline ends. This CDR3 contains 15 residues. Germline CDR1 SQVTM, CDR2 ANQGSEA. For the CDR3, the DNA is TGCAGCGTTGAGGTGGCAGCCGGGCCCAAAAACATTCAGTACTTC. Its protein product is CSVEVAAGPKNIQYF.

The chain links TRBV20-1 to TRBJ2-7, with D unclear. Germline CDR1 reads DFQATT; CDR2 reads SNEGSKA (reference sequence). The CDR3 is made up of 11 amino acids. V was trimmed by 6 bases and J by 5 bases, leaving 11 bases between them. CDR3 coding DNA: TGCAGTGCGGAACCATGGGACGAGCAGTACTTC. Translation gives CSAEPWDEQYF.

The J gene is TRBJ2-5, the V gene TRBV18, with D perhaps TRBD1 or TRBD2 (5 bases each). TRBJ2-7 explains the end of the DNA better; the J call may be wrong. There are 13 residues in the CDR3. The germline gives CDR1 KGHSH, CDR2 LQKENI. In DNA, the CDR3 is TGTGCCAGCTCACCGGGGGTCAAGATCGAGCAGTACTTC. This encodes CASSPGVKIEQYF.

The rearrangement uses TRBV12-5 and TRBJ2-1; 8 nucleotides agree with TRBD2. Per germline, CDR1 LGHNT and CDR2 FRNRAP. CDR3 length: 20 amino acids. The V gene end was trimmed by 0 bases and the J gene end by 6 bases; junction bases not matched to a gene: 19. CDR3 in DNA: TGTGCTAGTGGTTTGGTCCCTGTAGCCCCCCAGCGGGAGAGAGGCAATGAGCAGTTCTTC. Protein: CASGLVPVAPQRERGNEQFF.

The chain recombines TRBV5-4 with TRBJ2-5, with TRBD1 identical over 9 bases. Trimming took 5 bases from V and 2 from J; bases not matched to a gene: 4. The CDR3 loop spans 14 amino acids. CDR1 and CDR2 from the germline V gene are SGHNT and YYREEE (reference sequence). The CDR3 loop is CASRRQGGQETQYF. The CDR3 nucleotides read TGTGCCAGCAGACGACAGGGGGGACAAGAGACCCAGTACTTC.

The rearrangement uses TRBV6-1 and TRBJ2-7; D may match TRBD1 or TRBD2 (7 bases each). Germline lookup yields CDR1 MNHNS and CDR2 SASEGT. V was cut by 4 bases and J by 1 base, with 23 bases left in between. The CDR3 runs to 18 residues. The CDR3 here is CASSGRRGGTVPSYEQYF. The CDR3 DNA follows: TGTGCCAGCAGTGGACGGAGGGGAGGGACAGTTCCTTCCTACGAGCAGTACTTC.

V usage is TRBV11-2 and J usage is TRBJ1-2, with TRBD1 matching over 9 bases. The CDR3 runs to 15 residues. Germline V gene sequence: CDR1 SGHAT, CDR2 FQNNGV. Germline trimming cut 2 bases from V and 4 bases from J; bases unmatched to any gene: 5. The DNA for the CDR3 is TGTGCCAGCAGCTTACGGACAGGGGACAGCTATGGCTACACCTTC. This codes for CASSLRTGDSYGYTF.

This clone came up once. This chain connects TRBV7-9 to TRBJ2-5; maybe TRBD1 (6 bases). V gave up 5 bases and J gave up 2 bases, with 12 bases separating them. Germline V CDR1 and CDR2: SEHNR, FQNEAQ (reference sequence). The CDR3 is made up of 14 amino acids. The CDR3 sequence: CASSQTQGQETQYF. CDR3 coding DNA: TGTGCCAGCAGCCAAACCCAGGGGCAAGAGACCCAGTACTTC.

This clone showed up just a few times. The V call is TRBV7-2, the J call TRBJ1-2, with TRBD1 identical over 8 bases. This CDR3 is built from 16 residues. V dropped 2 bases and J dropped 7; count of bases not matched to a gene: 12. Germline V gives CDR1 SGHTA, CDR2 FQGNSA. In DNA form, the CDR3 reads TGTGCCAGCAGCTTATCTCCCGGGACAGGCTCTTCTGGCTACACCTTC. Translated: CASSLSPGTGSSGYTF.

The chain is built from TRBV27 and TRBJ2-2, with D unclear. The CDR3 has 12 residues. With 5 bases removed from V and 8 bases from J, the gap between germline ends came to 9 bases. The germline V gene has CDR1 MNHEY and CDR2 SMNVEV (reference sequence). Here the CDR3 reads CASSQVGGELFF. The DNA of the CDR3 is TGTGCCAGCAGTCAGGTGGGGGGGGAGCTGTTTTTT.

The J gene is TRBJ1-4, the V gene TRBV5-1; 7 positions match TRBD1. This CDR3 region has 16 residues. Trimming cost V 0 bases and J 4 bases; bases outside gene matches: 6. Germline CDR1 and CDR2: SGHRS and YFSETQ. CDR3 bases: TGCGCCAGCAGCTTGGAACAGGGGACCTATAATGAAAAACTGTTTTTT. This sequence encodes CASSLEQGTYNEKLFF.

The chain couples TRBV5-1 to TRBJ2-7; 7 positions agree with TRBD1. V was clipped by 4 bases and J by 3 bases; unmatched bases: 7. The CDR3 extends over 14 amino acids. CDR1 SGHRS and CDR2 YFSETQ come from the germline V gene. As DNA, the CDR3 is TGCGCCAGCAGCCAGACAGGGCCCGACTACGAGCAGTACTTC. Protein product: CASSQTGPDYEQYF.

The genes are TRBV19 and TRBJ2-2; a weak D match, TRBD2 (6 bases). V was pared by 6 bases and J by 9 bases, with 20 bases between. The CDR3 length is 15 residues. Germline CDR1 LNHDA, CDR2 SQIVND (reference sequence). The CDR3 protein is CASRDGGMLTWELFF. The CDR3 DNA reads TGTGCCAGTAGGGATGGCGGGATGCTGACTTGGGAGCTGTTTTTT. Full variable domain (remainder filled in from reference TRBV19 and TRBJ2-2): DGGITQSPKYLFRKEGQNVTLSCEQNLNHDAMYWYRQDPGQGLRLIYYSQIVNDFQKGDIAEGYSVSREKKESFPLTVTSAQKNPTAFYLCASRDGGMLTWELFFGEGSRLTVL.

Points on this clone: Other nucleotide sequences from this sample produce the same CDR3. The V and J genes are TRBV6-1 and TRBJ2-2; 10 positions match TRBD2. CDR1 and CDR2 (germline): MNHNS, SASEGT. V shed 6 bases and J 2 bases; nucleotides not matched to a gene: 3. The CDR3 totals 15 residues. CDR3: CASSGLAVNTGELFF. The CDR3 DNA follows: TGTGCCAGCAGCGGACTAGCGGTAAACACCGGGGAGCTGTTTTTT.

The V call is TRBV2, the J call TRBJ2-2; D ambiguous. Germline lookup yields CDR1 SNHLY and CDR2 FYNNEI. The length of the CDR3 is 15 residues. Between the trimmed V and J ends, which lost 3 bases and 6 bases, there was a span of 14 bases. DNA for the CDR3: TGTGCCAGCAGTGAGACCAGGTTACGTTCCGGGGAGCTGTTTTTT. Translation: CASSETRLRSGELFF.